This T cell receptor (beta chain) was documented in a study of CD8 T cells in ankylosing spondylitis. The study, taken as a whole, reports: What seemed typical of ankylosing spondylitis blood was a TCR beta motif built from eight highly homologous variants. Prior literature has documented some motif variants in synovial fluid and blood from reactive arthritis. In peripheral blood, disease-linked CD8+ clones occurred at relatively low frequencies.

This clonotype was detected many times. The antigen is undetermined. TCRdb re-analysed the 5' RACE reads in MiXCR, keeping a single row per CDR3 protein. The sample has some 120,000 distinct CDR3 sequences, roughly 7.3% seen once. Germline assignment: CDR1 MDHEN and CDR2 SYDVKM. The ends lost 3 bases at V and 0 bases at J; junction bases unmatched: 9. This CDR3 has 17 residues. The source is a male donor with ankylosing spondylitis or in good health (not recorded which). The V gene is TRBV28, the J gene TRBJ2-3, with TRBD2 matching over 7 bases. Input material: blood, either unsorted or a sorted T cell fraction (not recorded which). The CDR3 region has the DNA TGTGCCAGCAGTTTTCCGGGAGGAATAGTCAGCACAGATACGCAGTATTTT. Its translation is CASSFPGGIVSTDTQYF.